The 3 T cell receptor beta chains below come from one sample, sequenced in a study of T cell responses to AZD1222 COVID-19 vaccine. This table comes from immunoSEQ multiplex PCR, and its TCRdb copy is limited to in-frame clones, with some not included. The data contain about 130,000 clones, about 82% of them singletons. Specimen: peripheral blood, collected on day 0 of AZD1222 vaccination. The receptors shown here come from an adult in good health.

The J gene is TRBJ2-7, the V gene TRBV11-3; D may be TRBD1 (5 bases). The CDR3 runs 14 residues. Trimming shortened V by 5 bases and J by 2 bases, and 13 bases separated the two germline ends. The germline V gene encodes CDR1 SGHNT and CDR2 YENEEA. CDR3 coding DNA: TGTGCCAGCAGCCCCTCAGGGCCCCCCTACGAGCAGTACTTC. This encodes CASSPSGPPYEQYF. The full variable domain, completed using reference TRBV11-3 and TRBJ2-7, is EAGVVQSPRYKIIEKKQPVAFWCNPISGHNTLYWYLQNLGQGPELLIRYENEEAVDDSQLPKDRFSAERLKGVDSTLKIQPAELGDSAVYLCASSPSGPPYEQYFGPGTRLTVT.

This clone was seen just once. CDR3 region: CASSIDRASRYNEQFF. The DNA of the CDR3 is TGTGCCAGTAGTATAGATAGGGCTTCGAGGTACAATGAGCAGTTCTTC. J is TRBJ2-1 and V is TRBV19; D is uncertain. Trimming cost V 0 bases and J 4 bases, with 13 bases left between them. Looked up from germline, CDR1 is LNHDA and CDR2 is SQIVND (reference sequence). The length of the CDR3 is 16 residues.

The rearrangement uses TRBV6-5 and TRBJ2-5; maybe TRBD2 (7 bases). Germline assignment: CDR1 MNHEY and CDR2 SVGAGI. V dropped 10 bases and J dropped 2 bases, with 14 bases sitting between them. This CDR3 is 13 amino acids long. The CDR3 loop is CATARGGQETQYF. CDR3 DNA: TGTGCCACCGCTAGGGGGGGTCAAGAGACCCAGTACTTC.